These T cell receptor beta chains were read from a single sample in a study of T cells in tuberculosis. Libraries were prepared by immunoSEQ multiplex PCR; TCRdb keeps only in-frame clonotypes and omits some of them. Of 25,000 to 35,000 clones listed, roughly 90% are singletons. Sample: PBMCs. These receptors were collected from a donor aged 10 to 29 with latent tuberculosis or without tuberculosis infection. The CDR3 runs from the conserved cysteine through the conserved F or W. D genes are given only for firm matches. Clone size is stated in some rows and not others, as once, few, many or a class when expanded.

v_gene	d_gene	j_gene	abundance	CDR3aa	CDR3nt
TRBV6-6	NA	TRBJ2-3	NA	CASSYEVDTQYF	TGTGCCAGCAGTTACGAGGTAGATACGCAGTATTTT
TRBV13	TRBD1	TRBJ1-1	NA	CASRGQGYGEAFF	TGTGCCAGCAGGGGACAGGGGTACGGTGAAGCTTTCTTT
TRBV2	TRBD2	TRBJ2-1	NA	CASSEEGGGAEQFF	TGTGCCAGCAGTGAAGAGGGCGGGGGGGCTGAGCAGTTCTTC
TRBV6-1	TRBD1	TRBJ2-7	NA	CASSEAGTGTYEQYF	TGTGCCAGCAGTGAAGCAGGGACAGGGACCTACGAGCAGTACTTC
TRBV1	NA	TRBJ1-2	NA	CTSSQGRTGF	TGCACCAGCAGCCAAGGCCGGACAGGGTTC
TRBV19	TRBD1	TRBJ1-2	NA	CASTDRDRGHGYTF	TGTGCCAGTACCGACCGGGACAGGGGTCACGGCTACACCTTC
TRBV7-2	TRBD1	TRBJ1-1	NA	CASSPDGQGAEAFF	TGTGCCAGCAGCCCGGACGGACAGGGGGCTGAAGCTTTCTTT
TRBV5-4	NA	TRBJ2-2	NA	CASSPRNTGELFF	TGTGCCAGCAGCCCCCGTAATACCGGGGAGCTGTTTTTT
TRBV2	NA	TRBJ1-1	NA	CAGPSAGGNTEAFF	TGTGCCGGCCCATCAGCGGGGGGGAACACTGAAGCTTTCTTT
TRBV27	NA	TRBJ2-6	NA	CASSFLSGANVLTF	TGTGCCAGCAGTTTCCTCTCTGGGGCCAACGTCCTGACTTTC
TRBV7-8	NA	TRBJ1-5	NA	CASSLNSAASNQPQHF	TGTGCCAGCAGCTTAAATTCGGCGGCTAGCAATCAGCCCCAGCATTTT
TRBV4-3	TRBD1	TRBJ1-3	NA	CASSLDRGLENTIYF	TGCGCCAGCAGCCTGGACAGGGGGCTGGAAAACACCATATATTTT
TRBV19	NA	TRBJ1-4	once	CASTTLPGSLGNEKLFF	TGTGCCAGTACCACCCTCCCAGGCAGCCTTGGTAATGAAAAACTGTTTTTT
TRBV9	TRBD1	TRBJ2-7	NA	CASTAGTGALEAQYF	TGTGCCAGCACCGCCGGGACAGGGGCGCTGGAAGCGCAGTACTTC
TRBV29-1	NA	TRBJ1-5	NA	CSAGRGGQPQHF	TGCAGCGCGGGGAGGGGCGGTCAGCCCCAGCATTTT
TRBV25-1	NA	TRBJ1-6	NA	CASSESRGYNSPLHF	TGTGCCAGCAGTGAAAGTCGGGGGTATAATTCACCCCTCCACTTT
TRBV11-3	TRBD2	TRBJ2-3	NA	CASSPGTSGDIDTQYF	TGTGCCAGCAGCCCCGGGACTAGCGGGGACATAGATACGCAGTATTTT
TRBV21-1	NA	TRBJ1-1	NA	CASSTGGLGTEAFF	TGTGCCAGCAGCACGGGGGGATTGGGCACTGAAGCTTTCTTT
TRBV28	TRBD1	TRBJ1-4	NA	CASKKPGQGKEKLFF	TGTGCCAGCAAAAAACCGGGACAGGGTAAAGAAAAACTGTTTTTT
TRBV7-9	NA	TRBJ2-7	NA	CASSLPVSEQYF	TGTGCCAGCAGCTTACCGGTATCCGAGCAGTACTTC
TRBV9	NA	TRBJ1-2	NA	CASSAASEYWTIKGFNYGYTF	TGTGCCAGCAGCGCCGCCTCGGAGTACTGGACAATTAAGGGTTTTAACTATGGCTACACCTTC
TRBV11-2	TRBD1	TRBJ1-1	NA	CASSLYLGQETREAFF	TGTGCCAGCAGCCTCTATTTAGGACAGGAAACCCGTGAAGCTTTCTTT
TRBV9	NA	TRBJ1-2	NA	CASSLTEVAANYGYTF	TGTGCCAGCAGCCTTACGGAGGTTGCGGCTAACTATGGCTACACCTTC
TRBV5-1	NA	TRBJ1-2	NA	CASSSGLGYTF	TGCGCCAGCAGCTCTGGACTCGGCTACACCTTC
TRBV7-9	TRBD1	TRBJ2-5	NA	CASSSGQGAYETQYF	TGTGCCAGCAGCTCGGGACAGGGGGCGTACGAGACCCAGTACTTC
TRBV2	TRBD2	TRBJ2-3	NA	CASRGTSGGPDTQYF	TGTGCCAGCAGGGGGACTAGCGGGGGGCCCGACACGCAGTATTTT
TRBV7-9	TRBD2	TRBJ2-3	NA	CASSPILAGGHADTQYF	TGTGCCAGCAGCCCGATCCTAGCGGGGGGGCATGCAGATACGCAGTATTTT
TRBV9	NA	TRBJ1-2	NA	CASSAGGTLTRANYGYTF	TGTGCCAGCAGCGCCGGGGGGACTTTAACGAGAGCTAACTATGGCTACACCTTC
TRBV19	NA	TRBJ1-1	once	CASSIPGIRTEAFF	TGTGCCAGTAGTATACCGGGTATTCGGACTGAAGCTTTCTTT
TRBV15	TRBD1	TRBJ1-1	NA	CATSPPNRGNTEAFF	TGTGCCACCAGCCCTCCGAACAGGGGGAACACTGAAGCTTTCTTT
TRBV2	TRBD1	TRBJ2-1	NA	CASRGGQGAYNEQFF	TGTGCCAGCAGGGGGGGACAGGGGGCATACAATGAGCAGTTCTTC
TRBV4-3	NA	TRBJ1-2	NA	CASSQDFAASGGYTF	TGCGCCAGCAGCCAAGATTTCGCCGCTTCCGGGGGCTACACCTTC
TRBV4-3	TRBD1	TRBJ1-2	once	CASSQDDRVSWGYTF	TGCGCCAGCAGCCAAGATGACAGGGTGTCATGGGGCTACACCTTC
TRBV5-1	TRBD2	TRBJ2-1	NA	CASSPTLLAGGPREQFF	TGCGCCAGCAGCCCTACGCTACTAGCGGGGGGGCCCCGTGAGCAGTTCTTC
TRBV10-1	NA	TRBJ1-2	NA	CAGSTRWGCGYTF	TGCGCCGGGTCTACCAGGTGGGGCTGTGGCTACACCTTC
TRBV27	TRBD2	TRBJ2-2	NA	CASSNLAGGRELFF	TGTGCCAGCAGTAACCTAGCGGGGGGGCGCGAGCTGTTTTTT
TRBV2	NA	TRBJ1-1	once	CASIYARWQENPEAFF	TGTGCCAGCATTTATGCTCGGTGGCAGGAAAACCCTGAAGCTTTCTTT
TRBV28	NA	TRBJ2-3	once	CASSLRAGPSTDTQYF	TGTGCCAGCAGTTTAAGGGCGGGACCTAGCACAGATACGCAGTATTTT
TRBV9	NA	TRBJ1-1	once	CASSVEGEVNTEAFF	TGTGCCAGCAGCGTAGAAGGGGAGGTGAACACTGAAGCTTTCTTT
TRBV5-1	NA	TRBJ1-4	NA	CASSLAYSGGSNEKLFF	TGCGCCAGCAGCTTGGCCTATAGTGGGGGGTCTAATGAAAAACTGTTTTTT
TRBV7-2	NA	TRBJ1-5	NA	CASSPSRGRPQHF	TGTGCCAGCAGCCCCAGTAGGGGGAGACCCCAGCATTTT
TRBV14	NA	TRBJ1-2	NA	CASSQVLGHGYTF	TGTGCCAGCAGCCAAGTTCTGGGGCATGGCTACACCTTC
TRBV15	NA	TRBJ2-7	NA	CATSRDGGTYEQYF	TGTGCCACCAGCAGAGACGGGGGAACCTACGAGCAGTACTTC
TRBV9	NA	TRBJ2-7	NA	CASSVGGGNPHEQYF	TGTGCCAGCAGCGTTGGGGGCGGCAACCCTCACGAGCAGTACTTC